The rows below give T cell receptor beta chains drawn from one sample of a study of T cell responses to AZD1222 COVID-19 vaccine. Measured with immunoSEQ multiplex PCR; TCRdb has only the in-frame clones, and not every one. The sample has under 75,000 clones, about 90% seen once; the top ten hold around 16%. Sample: peripheral blood, taken on day 0 of AZD1222 vaccination. All receptors derive from an adult in good health. The CDR3 runs from the conserved cysteine through the conserved F or W. Fields, in order: V gene, J gene, clone size, CDR3 protein. Clone sizes are given selectively: once, few, many, or a class where the clone is expanded.

>TRBV28|TRBJ1-2|once
CATHTEGYGYTF
>TRBV11-2|TRBJ2-7|.
CASSNRDREVEQYF
>TRBV3-1/TRBV3-2|TRBJ1-6|.
CASSQEGTGNSPLHF
>TRBV15|TRBJ2-7|.
CATSSERLAGYEQYF
>TRBV29-1|TRBJ2-1|.
CSVIIAGRSYNEQFF
>TRBV12-5|TRBJ2-3|.
CASGPSRGSGGDTQYF
>TRBV6-1|TRBJ1-4|.
CASSEWGRTATNEKLFF
>TRBV7-8|TRBJ2-3|.
CASSPDRVGWRGPEGGTQYF
>TRBV3-1/TRBV3-2|TRBJ2-2|.
CASSQDPGLADYSNTGELFF
>TRBV18|TRBJ1-1|.
CASSPGQNTEAFF
>TRBV5-4|TRBJ2-7|.
CASSSTSSSYEQYF
>TRBV2|TRBJ1-1|.
CASSERGFEAFF
>TRBV29-1|TRBJ2-2|.
CSVQPGGRTGELFF
>TRBV25-1|TRBJ1-2|.
CASRQGLDYGYTF
>TRBV18|TRBJ1-1|.
CASSPALSNTEAFF
>TRBV10-3|TRBJ1-2|.
CASKPDRGDGGYTF
>TRBV27|TRBJ1-2|.
CASRIRQGGGGYTF
>TRBV6-5|TRBJ1-2|.
CASSYSEQGPYGYTF
>TRBV28|TRBJ1-3|.
CASSLMTGRRNTIYF
>TRBV3-1/TRBV3-2|TRBJ1-1|.
CASTSNSGEGIEAFF
>TRBV30|TRBJ2-7|.
CAWSDRDRGFYEQYF
>TRBV5-8|TRBJ1-1|.
CASSLGQTNTEAFF
>TRBV6-5|TRBJ2-1|once
CASKEGTRPRGEQFF
>TRBV5-6|TRBJ1-3|.
CASSLRDRKSPIYF
>TRBV19|TRBJ1-4|.
CASSIRDRNEKLFF
>TRBV6-5|TRBJ2-7|.
CASSSQASYEQYF
>TRBV21-1|TRBJ1-5|.
CASSTPSDLGQPQHF
>TRBV5-1|TRBJ2-3|.
CASSTRDNTDTQYF
>TRBV6-5|TRBJ2-1|.
CASSYSSLAPYNEQFF
>TRBV13|TRBJ1-2|.
CASSSSRRNYGYTF
>TRBV9|TRBJ1-3|.
CASSVAGGYSGNTIYF
>TRBV6-4|TRBJ2-3|.
CASSDRVGGGTDTQYF
>TRBV7-2|TRBJ1-1|.
CASSLDANTEAFF
>TRBV11-3|TRBJ1-1|.
CASSLRGLSEAFF
>TRBV1|TRBJ2-5|.
CTSSQEASEETQYF
>TRBV12-3/TRBV12-4|TRBJ2-1|once
CASRFGTGSGLFF
>TRBV6-6|TRBJ2-7|.
CASSPRGEEKKSYEQYF
>TRBV5-8|TRBJ2-5|.
CASSLGGQNQETQYF
>TRBV5-1|TRBJ2-7|.
CASSLEGLGTGLSEQYF
>TRBV6-4|TRBJ2-3|.
CASSGLAGADTQYF
>TRBV28|TRBJ1-2|.
CASSRMGPNYGYTF
>TRBV5-4|TRBJ2-2|.
CASSWGGTSETGELFF
>TRBV6-1|TRBJ2-6|.
CASSEVSSGANVLTF
>TRBV6-5|TRBJ2-3|.
CASSYPSNDGIHTQYF
>TRBV6-2/TRBV6-3|TRBJ1-1|.
CASTPGQGAFTEAFF